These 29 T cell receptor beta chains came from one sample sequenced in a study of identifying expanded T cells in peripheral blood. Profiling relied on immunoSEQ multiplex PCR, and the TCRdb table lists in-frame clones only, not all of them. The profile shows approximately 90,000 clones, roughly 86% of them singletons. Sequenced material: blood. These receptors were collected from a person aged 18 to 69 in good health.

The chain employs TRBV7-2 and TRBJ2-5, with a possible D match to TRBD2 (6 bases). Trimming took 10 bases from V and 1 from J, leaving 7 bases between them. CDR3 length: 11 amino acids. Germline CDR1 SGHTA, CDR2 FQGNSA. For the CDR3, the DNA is TGTGCCACGGGACTCCAAGAGACCCAGTACTTC. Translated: CATGLQETQYF.

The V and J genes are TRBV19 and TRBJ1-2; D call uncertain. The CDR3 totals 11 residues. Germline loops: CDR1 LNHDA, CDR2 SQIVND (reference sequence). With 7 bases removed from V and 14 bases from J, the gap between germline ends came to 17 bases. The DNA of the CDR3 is TGTGCCAGTACGTCCTCGATAGAGAGAACCTTC. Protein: CASTSSIERTF. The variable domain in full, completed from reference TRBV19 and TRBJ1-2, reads DGGITQSPKYLFRKEGQNVTLSCEQNLNHDAMYWYRQDPGQGLRLIYYSQIVNDFQKGDIAEGYSVSREKKESFPLTVTSAQKNPTAFYLCASTSSIERTFGSGTRLTVV.

This CDR3 reads CASSLGNRAEQYF. The CDR3 DNA reads TGTGCCAGCAGCTTAGGCAACAGGGCAGAGCAGTACTTC. J is TRBJ2-7 and V is TRBV7-6, with D perhaps matching TRBD1 (6 bases). The CDR3 sequence is 13 residues long. In germline, CDR1 is SGHVS, CDR2 FNYEAQ. V dropped 1 base and J dropped 7 bases, with 11 bases sitting between them.

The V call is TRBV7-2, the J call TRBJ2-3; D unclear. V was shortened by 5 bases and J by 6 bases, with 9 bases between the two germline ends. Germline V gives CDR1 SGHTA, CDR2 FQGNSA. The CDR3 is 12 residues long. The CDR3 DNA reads TGTGCCAGCAGCCCCCCCTCGGATACGCAGTATTTT. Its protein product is CASSPPSDTQYF.

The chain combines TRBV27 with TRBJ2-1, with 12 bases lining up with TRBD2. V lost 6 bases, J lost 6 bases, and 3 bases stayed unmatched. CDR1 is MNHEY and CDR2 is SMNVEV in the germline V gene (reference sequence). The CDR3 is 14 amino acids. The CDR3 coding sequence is TGTGCCAGCAGCTGGACTAGCGGGGCCAATGAGCAGTTCTTC. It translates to CASSWTSGANEQFF.

The CDR3 nucleotides are TGTGCCAGCAGTGTCGAACACATGAACACTGAAGCTTTCTTT. This sequence encodes CASSVEHMNTEAFF. The rearrangement links TRBV2 to TRBJ1-1; D is undetermined. The V and J ends lost 4 bases and 0 bases respectively, with 9 bases between them. There are 14 residues in the CDR3. CDR1 and CDR2 from the germline V gene are SNHLY and FYNNEI.

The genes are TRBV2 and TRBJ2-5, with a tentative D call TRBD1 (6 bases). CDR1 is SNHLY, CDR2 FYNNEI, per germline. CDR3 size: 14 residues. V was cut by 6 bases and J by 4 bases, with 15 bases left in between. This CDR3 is CASRGQGMGETQYF. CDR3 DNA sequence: TGTGCCAGCAGAGGTCAGGGGATGGGAGAGACCCAGTACTTC.

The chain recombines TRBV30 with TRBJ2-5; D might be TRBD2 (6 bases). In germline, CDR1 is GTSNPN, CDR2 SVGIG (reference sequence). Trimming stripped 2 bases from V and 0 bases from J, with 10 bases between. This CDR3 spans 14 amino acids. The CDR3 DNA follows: TGTGCCTGGAGTAAGGAGGGCTACCAAGAGACCCAGTACTTC. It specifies CAWSKEGYQETQYF.

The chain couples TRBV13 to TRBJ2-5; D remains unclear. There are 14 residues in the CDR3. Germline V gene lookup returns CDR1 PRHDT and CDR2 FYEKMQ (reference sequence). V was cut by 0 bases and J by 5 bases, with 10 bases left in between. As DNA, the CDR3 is TGTGCCAGCAGCTTAGGCAGTCTGGGGGAGACCCAGTACTTC. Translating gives CASSLGSLGETQYF.

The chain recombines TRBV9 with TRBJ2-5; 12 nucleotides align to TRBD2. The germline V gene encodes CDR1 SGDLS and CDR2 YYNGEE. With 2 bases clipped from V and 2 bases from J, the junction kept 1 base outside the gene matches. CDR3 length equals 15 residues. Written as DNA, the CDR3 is TGTGCCAGCAGCGTGGGGACTAGCGGGCAAGAGACCCAGTACTTC. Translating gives CASSVGTSGQETQYF. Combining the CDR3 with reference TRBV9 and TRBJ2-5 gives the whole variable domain DSGVTQTPKHLITATGQRVTLRCSPRSGDLSVYWYQQSLDQGLQFLIQYYNGEERAKGNILERFSAQQFPDLHSELNLSSLELGDSALYFCASSVGTSGQETQYFGPGTRLLVL.

For the CDR3, the DNA is TGTGCCAGCAGCGCCCGGACAGGGGATAACAATGAGCAGTTCTTC. This encodes CASSARTGDNNEQFF. V and J are TRBV7-6 and TRBJ2-1; 9 bases fit TRBD1. The CDR3 spans 15 residues. The V gene's germline CDR1 is SGHVS and CDR2 FNYEAQ. The V gene end was trimmed by 5 bases and the J gene end by 5 bases; junction bases not matched to a gene: 7.

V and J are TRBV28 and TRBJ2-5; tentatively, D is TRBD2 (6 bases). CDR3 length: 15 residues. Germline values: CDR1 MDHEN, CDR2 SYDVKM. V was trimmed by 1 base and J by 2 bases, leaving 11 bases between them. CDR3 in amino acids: CASSLFGGVQETQYF. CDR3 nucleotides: TGTGCCAGCAGTTTATTCGGCGGGGTACAAGAGACCCAGTACTTC.

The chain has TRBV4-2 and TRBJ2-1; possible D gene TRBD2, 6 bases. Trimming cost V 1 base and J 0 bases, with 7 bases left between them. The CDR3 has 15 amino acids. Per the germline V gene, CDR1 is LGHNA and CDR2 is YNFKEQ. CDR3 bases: TGTGCCAGCAGCCAAGTCGGGAGCTCCTACAATGAGCAGTTCTTC. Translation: CASSQVGSSYNEQFF.

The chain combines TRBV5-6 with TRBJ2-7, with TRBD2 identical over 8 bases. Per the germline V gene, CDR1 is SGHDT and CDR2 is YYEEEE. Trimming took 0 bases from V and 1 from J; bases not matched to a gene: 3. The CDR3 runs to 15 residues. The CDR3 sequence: CASSLGLAGSYEQYF. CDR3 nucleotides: TGTGCCAGCAGCTTGGGGCTAGCGGGTTCCTACGAGCAGTACTTC.

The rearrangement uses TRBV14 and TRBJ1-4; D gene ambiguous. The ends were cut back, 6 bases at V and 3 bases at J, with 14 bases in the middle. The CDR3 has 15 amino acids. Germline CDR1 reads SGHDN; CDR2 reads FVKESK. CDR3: CASSYLKASNEKLFF. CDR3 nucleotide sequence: TGTGCCAGCAGTTACCTGAAGGCTTCTAATGAAAAACTGTTTTTT.

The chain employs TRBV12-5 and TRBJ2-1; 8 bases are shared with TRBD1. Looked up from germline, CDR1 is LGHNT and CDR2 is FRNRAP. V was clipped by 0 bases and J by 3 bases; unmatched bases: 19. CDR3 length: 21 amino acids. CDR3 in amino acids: CASGLVLLRQGSPTVYNEQFF. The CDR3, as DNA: TGTGCTAGTGGTTTGGTACTTTTGAGACAGGGGTCCCCTACCGTCTACAATGAGCAGTTCTTC.

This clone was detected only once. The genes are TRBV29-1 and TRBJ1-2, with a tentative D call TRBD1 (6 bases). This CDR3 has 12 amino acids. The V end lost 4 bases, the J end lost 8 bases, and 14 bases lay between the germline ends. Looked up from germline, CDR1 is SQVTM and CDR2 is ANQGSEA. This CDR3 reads CSVVGGAFGYTF. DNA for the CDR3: TGCAGCGTTGTAGGGGGGGCGTTCGGCTACACCTTC.

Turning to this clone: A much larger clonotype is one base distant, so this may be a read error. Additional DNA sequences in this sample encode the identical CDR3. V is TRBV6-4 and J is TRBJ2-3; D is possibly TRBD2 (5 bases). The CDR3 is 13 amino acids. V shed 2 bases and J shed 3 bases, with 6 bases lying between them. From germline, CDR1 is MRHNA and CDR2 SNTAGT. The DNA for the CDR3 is TGTGCCAGCAGTGACGGGAGTACAGATACGCAGTATTTT. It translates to CASSDGSTDTQYF.

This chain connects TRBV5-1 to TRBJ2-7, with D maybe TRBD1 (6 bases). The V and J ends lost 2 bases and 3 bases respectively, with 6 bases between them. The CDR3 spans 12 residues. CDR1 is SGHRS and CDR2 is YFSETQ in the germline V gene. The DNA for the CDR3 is TGCGCCAGCAGCTTACAGGGCTACGAGCAGTACTTC. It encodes CASSLQGYEQYF.

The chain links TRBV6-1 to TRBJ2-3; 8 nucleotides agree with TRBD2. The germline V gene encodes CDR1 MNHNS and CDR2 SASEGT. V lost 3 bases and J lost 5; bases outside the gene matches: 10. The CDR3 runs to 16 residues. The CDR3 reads CASSEDGGAGGDTQYF. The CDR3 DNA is TGTGCCAGCAGTGAGGACGGGGGGGCCGGTGGAGATACGCAGTATTTT.

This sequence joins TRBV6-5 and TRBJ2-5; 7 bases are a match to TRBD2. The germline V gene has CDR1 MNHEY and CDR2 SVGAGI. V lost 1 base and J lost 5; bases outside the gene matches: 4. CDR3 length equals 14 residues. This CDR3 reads CASSYFGGTETQYF. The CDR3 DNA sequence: TGTGCCAGCAGTTACTTCGGGGGGACGGAGACCCAGTACTTC.

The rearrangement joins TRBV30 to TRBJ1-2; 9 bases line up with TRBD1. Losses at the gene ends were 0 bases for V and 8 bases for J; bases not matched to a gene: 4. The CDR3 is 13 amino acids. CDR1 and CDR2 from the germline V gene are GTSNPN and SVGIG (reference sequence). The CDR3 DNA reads TGTGCCTGGAGTGTATGGACAGGGGTCGGCTACACCTTC. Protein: CAWSVWTGVGYTF.

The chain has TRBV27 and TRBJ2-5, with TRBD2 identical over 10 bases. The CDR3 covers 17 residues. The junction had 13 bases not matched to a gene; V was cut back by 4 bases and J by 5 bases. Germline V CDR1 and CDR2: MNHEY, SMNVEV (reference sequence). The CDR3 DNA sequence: TGTGCCAGCAGTTCCCAAGTTAGCGGGAGGCCGTGGGAGACCCAGTACTTC. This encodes CASSSQVSGRPWETQYF.

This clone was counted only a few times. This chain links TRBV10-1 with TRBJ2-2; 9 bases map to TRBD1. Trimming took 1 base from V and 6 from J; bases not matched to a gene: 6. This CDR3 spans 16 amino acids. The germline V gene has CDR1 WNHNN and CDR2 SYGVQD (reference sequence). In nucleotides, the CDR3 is TGCGCCAGCAGTGAGTTCCCGGGACAGGGCTCCGGGGAGCTGTTTTTT. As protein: CASSEFPGQGSGELFF.

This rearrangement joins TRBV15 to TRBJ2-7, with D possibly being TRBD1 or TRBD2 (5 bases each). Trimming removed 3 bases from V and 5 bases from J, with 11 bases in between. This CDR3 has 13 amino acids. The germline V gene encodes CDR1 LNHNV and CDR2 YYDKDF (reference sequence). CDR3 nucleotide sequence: TGTGCCACCAGCAGGGGACCCCAAAACGAGCAGTACTTC. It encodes CATSRGPQNEQYF.

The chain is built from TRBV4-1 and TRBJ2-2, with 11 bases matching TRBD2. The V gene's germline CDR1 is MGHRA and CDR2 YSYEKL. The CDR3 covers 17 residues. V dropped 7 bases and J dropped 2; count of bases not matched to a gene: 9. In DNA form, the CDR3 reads TGCGCCAGCACCCCCGGGACTAGCGGACCTAACACCGGGGAGCTGTTTTTT. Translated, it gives CASTPGTSGPNTGELFF.

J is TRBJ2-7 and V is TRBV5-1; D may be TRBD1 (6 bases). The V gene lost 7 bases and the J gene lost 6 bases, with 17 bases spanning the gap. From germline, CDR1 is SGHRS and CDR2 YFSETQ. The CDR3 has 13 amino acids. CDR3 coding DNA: TGCGCCAGCCTCAAACCCGGGACAACCGAGCAGTACTTC. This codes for CASLKPGTTEQYF.

CDR3 protein: CASSLAPVPNTEAFF. For the CDR3, the DNA is TGTGCCAGCAGCTTAGCGCCCGTACCGAACACTGAAGCTTTCTTT. The chain combines TRBV7-2 with TRBJ1-1; D uncertain. The V end was cut by 0 bases, the J end by 1 base, with 9 bases between. CDR3 length equals 15 residues. Germline values: CDR1 SGHTA, CDR2 FQGNSA. The full variable domain, in which reference TRBV7-2 and TRBJ1-1 provide the parts outside the CDR3, is GAGVSQSPSNKVTEKGKDVELRCDPISGHTALYWYRQSLGQGLEFLIYFQGNSAPDKSGLPSDRFSAERTGGSVSTLTIQRTQQEDSAVYLCASSLAPVPNTEAFFGQGTRLTVV.

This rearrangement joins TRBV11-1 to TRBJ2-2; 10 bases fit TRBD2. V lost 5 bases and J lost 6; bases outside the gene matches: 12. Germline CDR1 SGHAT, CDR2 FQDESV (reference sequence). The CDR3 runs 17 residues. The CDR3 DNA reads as TGTGCCAGCAGCCCAGCGCGAGCGGGGGGGCGTCCCGGGGAGCTGTTTTTT. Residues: CASSPARAGGRPGELFF. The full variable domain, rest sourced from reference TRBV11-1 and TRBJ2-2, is EAEVAQSPRYKITEKSQAVAFWCDPISGHATLYWYRQILGQGPELLVQFQDESVVDDSQLPKDRFSAERLKGVDSTLKIQPAELGDSAMYLCASSPARAGGRPGELFFGEGSRLTVL.